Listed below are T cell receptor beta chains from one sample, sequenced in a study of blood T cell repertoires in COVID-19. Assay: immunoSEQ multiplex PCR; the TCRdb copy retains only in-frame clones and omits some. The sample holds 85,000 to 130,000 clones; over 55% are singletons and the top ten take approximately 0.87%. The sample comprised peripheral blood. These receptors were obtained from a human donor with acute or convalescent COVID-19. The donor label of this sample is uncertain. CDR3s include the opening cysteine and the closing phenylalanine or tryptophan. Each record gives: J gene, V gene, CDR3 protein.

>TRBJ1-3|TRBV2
CASSSGNTIYF
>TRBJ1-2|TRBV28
CACLANYGYTF
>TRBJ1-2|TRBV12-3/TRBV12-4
CASSFGQGHGYTF
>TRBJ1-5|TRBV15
CATSRDGQGHLQPQHF
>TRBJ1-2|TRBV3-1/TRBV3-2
CASSLRTGSNYGYTF
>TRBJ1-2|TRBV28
CASLQINYGYTF
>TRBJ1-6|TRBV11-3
CASSRVYNSPLHF
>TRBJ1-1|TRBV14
CASSQQGYTEAFF
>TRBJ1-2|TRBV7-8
CASSLERGGYTF
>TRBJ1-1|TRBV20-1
CSAKQGRLAFF
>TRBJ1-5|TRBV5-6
CASSVGAVMANNQPQHF
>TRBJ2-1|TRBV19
CASSPRDRGWGEQFF
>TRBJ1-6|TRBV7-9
CASSLSTRGLVSPLHF
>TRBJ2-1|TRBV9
CASSPSRQGLGNEQFF
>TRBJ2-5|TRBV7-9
CASSSPGVQETQYF
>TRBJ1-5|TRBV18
CASSQGVGNQPQHF
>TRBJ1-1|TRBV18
CASSPAGGNTEAFF
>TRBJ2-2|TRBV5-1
CASSFGGTPGTGELFF
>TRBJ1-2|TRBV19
CASRRTGITDYGYTF
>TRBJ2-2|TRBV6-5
CASSYTGGTGELFF
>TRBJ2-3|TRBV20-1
CSASQGAGDTQYF
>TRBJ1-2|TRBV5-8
CASSLTANYGYTF
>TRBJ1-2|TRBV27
CASSFWGTSYGYTF
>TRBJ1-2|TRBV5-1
CASSFGGGYGYTF
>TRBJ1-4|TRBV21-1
CASSKAAGRGAEKLFF
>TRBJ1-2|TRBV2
CASSNTGYGYTF
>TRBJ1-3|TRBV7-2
CASSPWTASGNTIYF
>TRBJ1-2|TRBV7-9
CASSRAGQQYGYTF
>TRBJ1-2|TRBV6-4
CASSLKLGGNYGYTF
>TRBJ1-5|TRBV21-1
CASSIRGTRGYQPQHF
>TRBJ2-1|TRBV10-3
CAIMPGGAVNNEQFF
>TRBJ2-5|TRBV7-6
CASSPHSSGGRRETQYF
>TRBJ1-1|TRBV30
CAWPLVETEAFF